This T cell receptor beta chain was profiled in a study of early stage breast cancer tumors. Turning to the study itself: Most invasive tumors, about 80% of the 16, were ER+/PR+/HER2-. Study-wide findings and caveats: Chain pairing and CD4, CD8 or FOXP3 expression were not captured. Most shared enriched TCRB sequences were commonly generated ones.

Sequenced by immunoSEQ multiplex PCR; TCRdb stores in-frame clones only, minus some. The sample lists tens of thousands of clones, roughly 81% seen once, with around 9.1% in the top ten. A remark on this clone: The antigen is unknown.

V was cut by 2 bases and J by 1 base, with 5 bases left in between. Germline CDR1 reads MRHNA; CDR2 reads SNTAGT. This CDR3 has 13 residues. Each tumor contributed about 20-50 mg of diced tissue. The origin of this receptor is a person aged 25-39 years with breast cancer. The rearrangement uses TRBV6-4 and TRBJ1-1, with D hard to call. The sequenced sample consisted of breast tumor tissue. DNA for the CDR3: TGTGCCAGCAGTGACGGCGAGAACACTGAAGCTTTCTTT. Protein product: CASSDGENTEAFF.